The clone carrying this T cell receptor beta chain has at least ten counts. This sample was included in a study of T-cell reconstitution after alpha-beta-depleted transplantation in children. Unique molecular identifiers featured in how the TCRbeta library was prepared. TCRdb called the PCR reads again in MiXCR, with one record for every CDR3 protein. The sample consists of approximately 290,000 distinct CDR3 sequences, around a tenth of them appearing once. Germline V lookup: CDR1 SGHRS, CDR2 YFSETQ. V lost 4 bases and J lost 4, with 15 bases in between. The CDR3 contains 15 residues. The V gene is TRBV5-1, the J gene TRBJ2-1; TRBD1 might be the D (6 bases). The sequence derives from a male patient aged 2-9 years who had a stem cell transplant for chronic granulomatous disease, so the T cells may come from the graft donor. Here the sequenced sample was peripheral blood, taken 180 days after TCRalphabeta/CD19-depleted stem cell transplant. In nucleotides, the CDR3 is TGCGCCAGCAGCGAGCTCCCAGGGGAGTACAATGAGCAGTTCTTC. It is translated as CASSELPGEYNEQFF.